Listed below are T cell receptor beta chains from one sample, sequenced in a study of post-analysis software for immune sequencing data. TCRdb ran MiXCR on the PCR reads and lists one entry per CDR3 protein. In the table there are 750,000 to 950,000 distinct CDR3 sequences, about 50% of which are singletons. Sequences were obtained from blood. The receptors come from a girl aged 5-17 years with multiple sclerosis. Both conserved end residues are part of each CDR3. The D gene is left open where the match is weak. Size is stated for part of the rows, as once, few or many counts, or as a class when the clone is expanded.

TRBV7-9	-	-	TRBJ2-7	CASSLLAGYSYEQYF	TGTGCCAGCAGCTTACTCGCAGGTTACTCCTACGAGCAGTACTTC
TRBV14	-	TRBD1	TRBJ2-7	CASSHGTGGPYEQYF	TGTGCCAGCAGCCATGGGACAGGGGGCCCGTACGAGCAGTACTTC
TRBV4-1	-	TRBD2	TRBJ2-5	CASSQVGLAGAWYF	TGCGCCAGCAGCCAGGTGGGGCTAGCGGGGGCTTGGTACTTC
TRBV20-1	-	-	TRBJ1-1	CSARGEGDVTEAFF	TGCAGTGCTAGAGGAGAGGGGGACGTCACTGAAGCTTTCTTT
TRBV29-1	few	-	TRBJ1-2	CSVLGPVYGYTF	TGCAGCGTTTTAGGGCCAGTCTATGGCTACACCTTC
TRBV5-1	once	-	TRBJ1-6	CASSLETQGGSYNSPLHF	TGCGCCAGCAGCTTGGAAACCCAAGGGGGCTCCTATAATTCACCCCTCCACTTT
TRBV10-3	-	-	TRBJ2-5	CAISGTGYRETQYF	TGTGCCATCAGTGGGACCGGATACCGAGAGACCCAGTACTTC
TRBV12-3/TRBV12-4	-	-	TRBJ1-2	CASSFSPGRHNYGYTF	TGTGCCAGCAGTTTTTCTCCGGGACGGCATAACTATGGCTACACCTTC
TRBV5-1	-	-	TRBJ2-7	CASSPRGGVNYEQYF	TGCGCCAGCAGCCCCAGGGGAGGTGTCAACTACGAGCAGTACTTC
TRBV27	once	TRBD1	TRBJ1-5	CASSPRTGNRQPQHF	TGTGCCAGCAGTCCAAGGACAGGGAATCGTCAGCCCCAGCATTTT
TRBV4-1	-	TRBD1	TRBJ1-5	CASSQDRGQPQHF	TGTGCCAGCAGCCAGGACAGGGGCCAGCCCCAGCATTTT
TRBV7-7	many	-	TRBJ2-7	CASSLDGTSYEQYF	TGTGCCAGCAGCTTAGACGGCACCTCCTACGAGCAGTACTTC
TRBV20-1	-	-	TRBJ2-1	CSAKPPGTNEQFF	TGCAGTGCTAAACCCCCGGGTACCAATGAGCAGTTCTTC
TRBV20-1	-	TRBD2	TRBJ2-1	CSTTSGNYNEQFF	TGCAGTACGACTAGCGGGAACTACAATGAGCAGTTCTTC
TRBV15	-	-	TRBJ1-5	CATSRESRDQPQHF	TGTGCCACCAGCAGAGAGAGCAGGGACCAGCCCCAGCATTTT
TRBV5-1	many	-	TRBJ2-7	CASSLEGGEQYF	TGTGCCAGCAGCTTAGAGGGGGGCGAGCAGTACTTC
TRBV29-1	-	-	TRBJ2-7	CSVERRNEQYF	TGCAGCGTTGAGCGAAGGAACGAGCAGTACTTC
TRBV6-6	-	-	TRBJ1-1	CASSYTSDTEAFF	TGTGCCAGCAGTTACACCAGCGACACTGAAGCTTTCTTT
TRBV11-2	-	TRBD2	TRBJ2-5	CASSLAPGGTQETQYF	TGTGCCAGCAGCTTAGCCCCGGGAGGGACCCAAGAGACCCAGTACTTC
TRBV20-1	many	TRBD1	TRBJ2-5	CSATGTAVQETQYF	TGCAGTGCTACCGGGACAGCTGTCCAAGAGACCCAGTACTTC
TRBV20-1	few	TRBD2	TRBJ2-7	CSAGLAGVEQYF	TGCAGTGCTGGATTAGCGGGAGTCGAGCAGTACTTC
TRBV12-3/TRBV12-4	few	-	TRBJ1-6	CASSDYHSPNSPLHF	TGTGCCAGCAGTGACTACCATAGTCCTAATTCACCCCTCCACTTT
TRBV10-3	-	-	TRBJ2-1	CAISAWDTHNEQFF	TGTGCCATCTCCGCCTGGGACACCCACAATGAGCAGTTCTTC
TRBV20-1	-	TRBD1	TRBJ2-7	CSATTGPGEQYF	TGCAGTGCAACGACAGGGCCAGGCGAGCAGTACTTC
TRBV29-1	few	-	TRBJ2-3	CSVEERGSPTDTQYF	TGCAGCGTTGAAGAAAGAGGGAGCCCCACAGATACGCAGTATTTT
TRBV5-1	-	-	TRBJ1-1	CASSSGKTEAFF	TGCGCCAGCAGCTCAGGGAAGACTGAAGCTTTCTTT
TRBV5-1	-	TRBD2	TRBJ2-1	CASSLAAGGLAYNEQFF	TGCGCCAGCAGCTTGGCGGCGGGGGGGCTCGCTTACAATGAGCAGTTCTTC
TRBV9	few	-	TRBJ2-7	CASSVGGSKDHEQYF	TGTGCCAGCAGCGTAGGCGGGTCCAAGGATCACGAGCAGTACTTC
TRBV29-1	-	TRBD2	TRBJ2-1	CSVRTSGIAEQFF	TGCAGCGTGCGGACTAGCGGGATCGCTGAGCAGTTCTTC
TRBV6-6	-	TRBD2	TRBJ2-5	CASRPLAGEQYF	TGTGCCAGCAGACCCTTAGCGGGTGAGCAGTACTTC
TRBV4-1	-	TRBD2	TRBJ2-7	CASSQGVERGAYEQYF	TGCGCCAGCAGCCAAGGCGTCGAGCGGGGGGCCTACGAGCAGTACTTC
TRBV7-9	-	-	TRBJ2-5	CASSPSWTQYF	TGTGCCAGCAGCCCCTCATGGACCCAGTACTTC
TRBV20-1	few	-	TRBJ2-7	CSAAYRETYEQYF	TGCAGTGCTGCGTACAGGGAGACCTACGAGCAGTACTTC
TRBV6-1	-	-	TRBJ2-1	CASSENRGVSYNEQFF	TGTGCCAGCAGTGAAAATCGGGGAGTCTCCTACAATGAGCAGTTCTTC
TRBV12-3/TRBV12-4	-	-	TRBJ1-4	CASSSWDGNEKLFF	TGTGCCAGCAGTTCCTGGGACGGGAATGAAAAACTGTTTTTT
TRBV7-2	once	-	TRBJ2-1	CASSPRFSAYPNNEQFF	TGTGCCAGCAGTCCCCGGTTTTCCGCATATCCTAACAATGAGCAGTTCTTC
TRBV12-3/TRBV12-4	-	-	TRBJ1-1	CASSWGYRATEAFF	TGTGCCAGCAGTTGGGGGTACAGGGCCACTGAAGCTTTCTTT
TRBV5-1	-	-	TRBJ1-2	CASSLSGEVSYGYTF	TGCGCCAGCAGCCTCTCAGGGGAGGTGAGCTATGGCTACACCTTC
TRBV29-1	-	-	TRBJ2-3	CSVIGPSTSTDTQYF	TGCAGCGTCATCGGGCCTAGCACTAGCACAGATACGCAGTATTTT